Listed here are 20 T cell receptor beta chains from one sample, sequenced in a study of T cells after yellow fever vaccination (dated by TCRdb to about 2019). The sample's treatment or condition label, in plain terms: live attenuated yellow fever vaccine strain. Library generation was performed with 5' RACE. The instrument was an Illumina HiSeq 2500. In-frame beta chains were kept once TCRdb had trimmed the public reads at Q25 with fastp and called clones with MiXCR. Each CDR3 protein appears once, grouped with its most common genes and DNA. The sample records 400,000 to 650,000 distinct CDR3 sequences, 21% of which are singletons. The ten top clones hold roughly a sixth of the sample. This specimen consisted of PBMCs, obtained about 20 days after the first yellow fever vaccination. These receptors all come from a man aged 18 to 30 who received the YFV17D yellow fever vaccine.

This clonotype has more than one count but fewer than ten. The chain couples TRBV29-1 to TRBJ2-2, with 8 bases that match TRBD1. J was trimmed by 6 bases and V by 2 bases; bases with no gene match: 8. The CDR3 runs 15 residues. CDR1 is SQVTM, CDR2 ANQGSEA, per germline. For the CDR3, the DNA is TGCAGCGTTGAAACGGGACAGGTTCAATCCGGGGAGCTGTTTTTT. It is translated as CSVETGQVQSGELFF.

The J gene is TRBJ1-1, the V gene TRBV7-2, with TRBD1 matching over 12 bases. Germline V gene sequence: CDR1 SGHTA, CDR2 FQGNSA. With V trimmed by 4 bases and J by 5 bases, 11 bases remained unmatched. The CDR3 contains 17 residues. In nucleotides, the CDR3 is TGTGCCAGCAGCTCTCCGGGACAGGGGGCAAGTGGGACTGAAGCTTTCTTT. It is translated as CASSSPGQGASGTEAFF. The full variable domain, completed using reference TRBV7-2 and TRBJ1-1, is GAGVSQSPSNKVTEKGKDVELRCDPISGHTALYWYRQSLGQGLEFLIYFQGNSAPDKSGLPSDRFSAERTGGSVSTLTIQRTQQEDSAVYLCASSSPGQGASGTEAFFGQGTRLTVV.

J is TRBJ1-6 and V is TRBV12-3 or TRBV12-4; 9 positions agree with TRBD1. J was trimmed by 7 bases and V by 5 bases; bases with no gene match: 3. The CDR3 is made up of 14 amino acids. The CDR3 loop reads CASSEDRGNSPLHF. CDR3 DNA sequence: TGTGCCAGCAGTGAAGACAGGGGGAATTCACCCCTCCACTTT.

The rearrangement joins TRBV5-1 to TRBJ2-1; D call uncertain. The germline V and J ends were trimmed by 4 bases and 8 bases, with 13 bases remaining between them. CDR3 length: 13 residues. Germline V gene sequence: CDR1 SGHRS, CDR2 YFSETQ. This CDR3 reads CASSPNTGHEQFF. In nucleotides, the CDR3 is TGCGCCAGCAGCCCGAATACCGGGCATGAGCAGTTCTTC.

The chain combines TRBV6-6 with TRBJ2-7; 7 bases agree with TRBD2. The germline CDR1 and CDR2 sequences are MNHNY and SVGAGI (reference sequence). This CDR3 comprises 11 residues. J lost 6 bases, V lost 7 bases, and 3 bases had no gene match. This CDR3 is CASTRGVEQYV. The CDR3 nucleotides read TGTGCCAGCACCCGGGGGGTCGAGCAGTACGTC.

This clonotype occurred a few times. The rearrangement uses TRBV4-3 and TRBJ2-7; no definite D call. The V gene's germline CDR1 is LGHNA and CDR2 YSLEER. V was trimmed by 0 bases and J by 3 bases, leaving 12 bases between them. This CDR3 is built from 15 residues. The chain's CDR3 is CASSQDSQDYYEQYV. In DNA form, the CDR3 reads TGCGCCAGCAGCCAAGATTCGCAGGATTACTACGAGCAGTACGTC.

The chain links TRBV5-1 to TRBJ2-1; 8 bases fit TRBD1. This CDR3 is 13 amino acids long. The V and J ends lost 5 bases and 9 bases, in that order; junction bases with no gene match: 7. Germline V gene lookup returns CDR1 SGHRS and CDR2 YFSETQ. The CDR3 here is CASSRQGFGEQFF. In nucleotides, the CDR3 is TGCGCCAGCAGTAGACAGGGGTTCGGTGAGCAGTTCTTC.

CDR3: CASSLFGTEMFF. The CDR3 region has the DNA TGCGCCAGCAGCTTGTTCGGGACAGAGATGTTCTTC. This chain links TRBV5-1 with TRBJ2-1; TRBD1 matches 7 bases. Germline CDR1 and CDR2: SGHRS and YFSETQ. V lost 1 base to trimming and J lost 15 bases; unmatched junction nucleotides: 7. The CDR3 has 12 residues.

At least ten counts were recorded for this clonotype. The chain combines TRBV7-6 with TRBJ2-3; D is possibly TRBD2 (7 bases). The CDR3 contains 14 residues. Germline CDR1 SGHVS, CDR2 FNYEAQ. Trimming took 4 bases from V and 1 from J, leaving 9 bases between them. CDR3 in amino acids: CASSWGGGTDTQYF. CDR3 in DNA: TGTGCCAGCAGCTGGGGGGGCGGCACAGATACGCAGTATTTT.

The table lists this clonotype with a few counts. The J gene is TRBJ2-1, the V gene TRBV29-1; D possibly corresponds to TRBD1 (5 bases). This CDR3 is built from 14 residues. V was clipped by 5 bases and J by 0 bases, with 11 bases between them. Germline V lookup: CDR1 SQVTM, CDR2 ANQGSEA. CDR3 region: CSVRQTDSYNEQFF. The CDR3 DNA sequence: TGCAGCGTTCGACAGACAGACTCCTACAATGAGCAGTTCTTC.

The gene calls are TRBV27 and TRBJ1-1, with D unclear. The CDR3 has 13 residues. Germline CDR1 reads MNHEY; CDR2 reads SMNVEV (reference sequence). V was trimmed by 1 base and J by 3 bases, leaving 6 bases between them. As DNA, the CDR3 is TGTGCCAGCAGTTTATACGGCGACACTGAAGCTTTCTTT. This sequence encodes CASSLYGDTEAFF.

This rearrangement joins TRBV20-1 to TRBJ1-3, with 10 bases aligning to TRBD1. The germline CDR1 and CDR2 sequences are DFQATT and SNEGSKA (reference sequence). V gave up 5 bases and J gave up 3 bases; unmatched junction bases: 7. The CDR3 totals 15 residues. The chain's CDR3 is CSASWTGGYGNTIYF. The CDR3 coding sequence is TGCAGTGCTTCTTGGACAGGGGGTTATGGAAACACCATATATTTT.

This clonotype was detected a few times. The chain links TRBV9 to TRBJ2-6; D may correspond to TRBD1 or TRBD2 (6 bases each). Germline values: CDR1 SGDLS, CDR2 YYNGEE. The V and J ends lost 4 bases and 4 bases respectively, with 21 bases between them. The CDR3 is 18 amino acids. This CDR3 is CASSPKSRGAGGANVLTF. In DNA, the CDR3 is TGTGCCAGCAGCCCGAAGTCAAGGGGGGCAGGGGGGGCCAACGTCCTGACTTTC.

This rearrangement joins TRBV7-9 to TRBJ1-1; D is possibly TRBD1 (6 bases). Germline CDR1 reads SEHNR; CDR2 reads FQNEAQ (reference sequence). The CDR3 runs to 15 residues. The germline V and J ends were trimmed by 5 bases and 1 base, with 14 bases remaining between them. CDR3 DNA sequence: TGTGCCAGCAGCCTACGGGGGCAGGAGAACACTGAAGCTTTCTTT. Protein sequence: CASSLRGQENTEAFF.

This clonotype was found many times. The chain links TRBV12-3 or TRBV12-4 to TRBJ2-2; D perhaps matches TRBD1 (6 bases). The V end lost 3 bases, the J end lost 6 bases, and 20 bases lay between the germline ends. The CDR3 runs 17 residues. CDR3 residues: CASSLQGTMFVAGELFF. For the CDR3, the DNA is TGTGCCAGCAGTTTGCAGGGGACGATGTTTGTTGCCGGGGAGCTGTTTTTT.

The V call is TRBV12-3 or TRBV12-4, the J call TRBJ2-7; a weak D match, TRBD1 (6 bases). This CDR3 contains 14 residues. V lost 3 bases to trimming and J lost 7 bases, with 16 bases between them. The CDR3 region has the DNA TGTGCCAGCAGTTTTGGACAGCGTTTAGGGGAGCAGTACTTC. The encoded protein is CASSFGQRLGEQYF.

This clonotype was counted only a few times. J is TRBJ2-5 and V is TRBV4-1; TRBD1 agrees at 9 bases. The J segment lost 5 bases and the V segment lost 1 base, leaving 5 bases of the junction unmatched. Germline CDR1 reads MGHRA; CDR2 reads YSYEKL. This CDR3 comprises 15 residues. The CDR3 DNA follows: TGCGCCAGCAGCCAAGGGGACAGGGTTGAGGAGACCCAGTACTTC. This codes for CASSQGDRVEETQYF.

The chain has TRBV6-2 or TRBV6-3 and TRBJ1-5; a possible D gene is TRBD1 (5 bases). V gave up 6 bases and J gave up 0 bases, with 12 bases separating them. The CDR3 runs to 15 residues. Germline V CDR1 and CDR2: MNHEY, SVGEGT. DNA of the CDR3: TGTGCCAGCAGCGCCGGGACTCATAGCAATCAGCCCCAGCATTTT. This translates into CASSAGTHSNQPQHF.

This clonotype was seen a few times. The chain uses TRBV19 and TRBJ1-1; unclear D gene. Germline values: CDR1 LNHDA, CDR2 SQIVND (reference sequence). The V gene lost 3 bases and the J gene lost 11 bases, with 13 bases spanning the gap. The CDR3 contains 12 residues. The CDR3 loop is CASSMDPPGAFF. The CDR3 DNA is TGTGCCAGTAGTATGGATCCCCCGGGGGCTTTCTTT.

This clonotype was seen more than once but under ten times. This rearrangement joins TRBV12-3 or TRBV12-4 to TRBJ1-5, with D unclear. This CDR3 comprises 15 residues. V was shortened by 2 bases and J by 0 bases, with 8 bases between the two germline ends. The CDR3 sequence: CASSLSRYSNQPQHF. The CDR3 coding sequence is TGTGCCAGCAGTTTATCCAGATATAGCAATCAGCCCCAGCATTTT.